The 19 T cell receptor beta chains listed next were all sequenced from one sample in a study of blood T cell repertoires in COVID-19. Data came from immunoSEQ multiplex PCR; TCRdb stores just in-frame clones and leaves some out. The table shows around 300,000 clones, with 70% to 90% occurring only once. Sequenced material: peripheral blood. These receptors were obtained from a woman in her 30s with active or convalescent COVID-19.

The chain carries TRBV7-8 and TRBJ2-2; TRBD1 aligns across 9 bases. CDR3 length: 16 amino acids. V trimming: 7 bases; J trimming: 7 bases; junction bases outside the gene matches: 13. CDR1 is SGHVS, CDR2 FQNEAQ, per germline. The CDR3 protein is CASNPRTGVLIGELFF. DNA for the CDR3: TGTGCCAGCAATCCCCGGACAGGGGTTTTAATCGGGGAGCTGTTTTTT.

This clone was found once. The rearrangement links TRBV21-1 to TRBJ2-7; the D call TRBD2 from the table was never checked on the DNA. TRBV21-1 represents a pseudogene. The CDR3 covers 17 residues. The CDR3 loop reads CASSNQGRTSGGYEQYF. CDR3 coding DNA: TGTGCCAGCAGCAATCAGGGGAGGACTAGCGGGGGATACGAGCAGTACTTC.

This chain uses TRBV5-1 with TRBJ2-5; no clear D gene. The length of the CDR3 is 12 residues. Germline-derived CDR1 and CDR2 are SGHRS and YFSETQ. V dropped 3 bases and J dropped 5 bases, with 8 bases sitting between them. Written as DNA, the CDR3 is TGCGCCAGCAGCTACCCCCAGGAGACCCAGTACTTC. This translates into CASSYPQETQYF.

This chain joins TRBV4-1 and TRBJ1-1, with 7 bases fitting TRBD1. The CDR3 is 18 amino acids. Germline lookup yields CDR1 MGHRA and CDR2 YSYEKL. The trim removed 1 base at V and 1 base at J, leaving 12 bases unmatched. The CDR3 sequence: CASSQAPQGGIENTEAFF. In nucleotides, the CDR3 is TGCGCCAGCAGCCAAGCCCCTCAGGGGGGCATCGAGAACACTGAAGCTTTCTTT.

The V call is TRBV5-4, the J call TRBJ1-6, with D perhaps TRBD1 (6 bases). The germline gives CDR1 SGHNT, CDR2 YYREEE (reference sequence). The CDR3 covers 14 residues. The V and J ends lost 0 bases and 7 bases respectively, with 8 bases between them. The CDR3 DNA is TGTGCCAGCAGCTTGGACAGGGCGAATTCACCCCTCCACTTT. Its protein is CASSLDRANSPLHF.

V usage is TRBV6-1 and J usage is TRBJ1-2, with D unclear. CDR3 length: 14 residues. Germline values: CDR1 MNHNS, CDR2 SASEGT. The ends were cut back, 3 bases at V and 1 base at J, with 9 bases in the middle. The CDR3 DNA reads as TGTGCCAGCAGTGATAGAGTCCTTAACTATGGCTACACCTTC. The encoded protein is CASSDRVLNYGYTF.

The genes are TRBV25-1 and TRBJ1-6, with a possible D match to TRBD1 (5 bases). This CDR3 region has 16 residues. The germline V gene has CDR1 MGHDK and CDR2 SYGVNS. V lost 1 base and J lost 10, with 17 bases in between. This chain's CDR3 is CASSESGGVQASPLHF. The CDR3 region has the DNA TGTGCCAGCAGTGAATCCGGAGGGGTTCAAGCCTCACCCCTCCACTTT.

The rearrangement links TRBV6-6 to TRBJ1-4, with unresolved D. CDR3 length: 13 residues. Trimming stripped 6 bases from V and 5 bases from J, with 10 bases between. Germline CDR1 and CDR2: MNHNY and SVGAGI (reference sequence). The CDR3 nucleotides are TGTGCCAGCAGGTCCCGTCAGAATGAAAAACTGTTTTTT. Translated, it gives CASRSRQNEKLFF.

J is TRBJ2-5 and V is TRBV28; 11 positions match TRBD2. Germline V lookup: CDR1 MDHEN, CDR2 SYDVKM. The CDR3 contains 16 residues. V lost 3 bases and J lost 6; bases outside the gene matches: 9. The CDR3 sequence: CASSLSSSGGRKTQYF. In nucleotides, the CDR3 is TGTGCCAGCAGTTTGTCGTCTAGCGGGGGGAGAAAGACCCAGTACTTC.

This clone was recorded a few times. The J gene is TRBJ1-5, the V gene TRBV7-9, with 10 bases fitting TRBD1. The CDR3 length is 18 residues. Germline CDR1 reads SEHNR; CDR2 reads FQNEAQ (reference sequence). The J segment lost 0 bases and the V segment lost 6 bases, leaving 11 bases of the junction unmatched. The CDR3 loop is CASSSGTGVGYSNQPQHF. DNA of the CDR3: TGTGCCAGCAGTTCCGGGACAGGGGTTGGGTATAGCAATCAGCCCCAGCATTTT.

The genes are TRBV4-1 and TRBJ1-5, with TRBD1 as a possible D gene (6 bases). CDR3 size: 15 residues. V gave up 4 bases and J gave up 4 bases, with 14 bases separating them. Germline V CDR1 and CDR2: MGHRA, YSYEKL. The CDR3: CASSPSRTANQPQHF. Here the CDR3 DNA reads TGCGCCAGCAGCCCCTCACGGACAGCTAATCAGCCCCAGCATTTT.

The chain couples TRBV5-5 to TRBJ1-4; D might be TRBD1 (5 bases). Germline CDR1 SGHKS, CDR2 YYEKEE (reference sequence). The CDR3 sequence is 15 residues long. The ends were cut back, 0 bases at V and 4 bases at J, with 10 bases in the middle. The CDR3 nucleotides read TGTGCCAGCAGCTTGGGGAGGGACCTTAATGAAAAACTGTTTTTT. Translating gives CASSLGRDLNEKLFF.

The chain joins TRBV28 to TRBJ1-2; 8 nucleotides agree with TRBD1. With 6 bases clipped from V and 0 bases from J, the junction kept 3 bases outside the gene matches. The CDR3 totals 14 residues. Looked up from germline, CDR1 is MDHEN and CDR2 is SYDVKM. This chain's CDR3 is CASSATGANYGYTF. In DNA, the CDR3 is TGTGCCAGCAGCGCGACAGGGGCTAACTATGGCTACACCTTC.

The chain has TRBV6-5 and TRBJ2-7; 8 positions match TRBD1. Per germline, CDR1 MNHEY and CDR2 SVGAGI. CDR3 size: 14 residues. V shed 7 bases, J shed 6 bases, and the junction held 11 bases outside the gene matches. The CDR3 DNA follows: TGTGCCAGCACCAGGACAGGGAAGGTTTCCGAGCAGTACTTC. Amino acids: CASTRTGKVSEQYF.

This chain links TRBV7-6 with TRBJ2-5, with 7 bases aligning to TRBD1. The junction had 12 bases not matched to a gene; V was cut back by 5 bases and J by 6 bases. Germline assignment: CDR1 SGHVS and CDR2 FNYEAQ. The CDR3 extends over 15 amino acids. The CDR3 region has the DNA TGTGCCAGCAGCCCCGCCGGACAGGTTACAAAGACCCAGTACTTC. Its protein product is CASSPAGQVTKTQYF.

A remark on this clone: Germline and junction disagree at one end, which may indicate a read error. This rearrangement joins TRBV7-7 to TRBJ2-2; TRBD2 matches 13 bases. The CDR3 runs to 17 residues. Germline CDR1 is SSHAT and CDR2 is FNYEAQ (reference sequence). The CDR3 is CASSSRLAGGSTGELFF. DNA of the CDR3: TGTGCTAGCAGCTCGCGACTAGCGGGGGGAAGCACCGGGGAGCTGTTTTTT.

The chain links TRBV7-6 to TRBJ2-2; 9 positions match TRBD1. V lost 4 bases to trimming and J lost 1 base; unmatched junction nucleotides: 7. The germline V gene encodes CDR1 SGHVS and CDR2 FNYEAQ. The CDR3 covers 17 residues. DNA for the CDR3: TGTGCCAGCAGCTGGCGGCCGGGACAGGGGAACACCGGGGAGCTGTTTTTT. Protein product: CASSWRPGQGNTGELFF.

The genes are TRBV7-8 and TRBJ2-2, with 8 bases aligning to TRBD1. CDR3 length: 15 amino acids. Germline CDR1 SGHVS, CDR2 FQNEAQ. With 2 bases clipped from V and 3 bases from J, the junction kept 2 bases outside the gene matches. CDR3 in amino acids: CASSLQGADTGELFF. The CDR3 DNA follows: TGTGCCAGCAGCTTACAGGGGGCCGACACCGGGGAGCTGTTTTTT.

The chain carries TRBV19 and TRBJ1-2; D is possibly TRBD1 (6 bases). This CDR3 has 17 amino acids. V lost 2 bases, J lost 5 bases, and 21 bases lay in between. The germline gives CDR1 LNHDA, CDR2 SQIVND (reference sequence). This chain's CDR3 is CASSIRPTGTQTYGYTF. As DNA, the CDR3 is TGTGCCAGTAGTATACGACCTACCGGGACACAGACTTATGGCTACACCTTC.